A selection of T cell receptor beta chains follows, all from one sample in a study of cytomegalovirus exposure and HLA in healthy donors. Libraries were prepared by immunoSEQ multiplex PCR; TCRdb keeps only in-frame clonotypes and omits some of them. The sample shows 160,000 or so clones, roughly 83% of them seen only once. The sample consisted of PBMCs. The source of these receptors is a woman between 18 and 30 years old in good health and CMV-seronegative. CDR3s include the opening cysteine and the closing phenylalanine or tryptophan. The D gene is left open where the match is weak. The size of a clone is reported for some rows only, either as once, few or many, or as a class for expanded clones.

d_gene | j_gene | abundance | v_gene | CDR3aa | CDR3nt
NA | TRBJ1-2 | NA | TRBV28 | CASSPTRIKTGTKGNYGYTF | TGTGCCAGCAGCCCTACCCGAATCAAGACAGGAACTAAAGGGAACTATGGCTACACCTTC
TRBD2 | TRBJ2-3 | NA | TRBV5-3 | CARSSGKGRGGTDTQYF | TGTGCCAGAAGCTCGGGGAAGGGGCGGGGGGGCACAGATACGCAGTATTTT
TRBD1 | TRBJ1-1 | NA | TRBV18 | CASSPTGGPTEAFF | TGTGCCAGCTCACCCACAGGGGGTCCCACTGAAGCTTTCTTT
NA | TRBJ1-2 | NA | TRBV9 | CASSVVGEGTGYTF | TGTGCCAGCAGCGTAGTAGGGGAGGGGACGGGCTACACCTTC
NA | TRBJ2-2 | once | TRBV19 | CASNHFRGVTSGELFF | TGTGCCAGTAATCACTTTCGGGGTGTGACATCCGGGGAGCTGTTTTTT
NA | TRBJ2-1 | NA | TRBV9 | CASSKLENEQFF | TGTGCCAGCAGCAAACTAGAAAATGAGCAGTTCTTC
NA | TRBJ1-4 | NA | TRBV6-1 | CASKRANEKLFF | TGTGCCAGCAAGCGCGCTAATGAAAAACTGTTTTTT
TRBD2 | TRBJ2-2 | NA | TRBV5-4 | CASSQSLLAGPNTGELFF | TGTGCCAGCAGCCAATCCTTACTAGCGGGGCCGAACACCGGGGAGCTGTTTTTT
TRBD2 | TRBJ2-5 | NA | TRBV6-5 | CASSYRASGETQYF | TGTGCCAGCAGTTACAGGGCTAGCGGCGAGACCCAGTACTTC
TRBD1 | TRBJ1-5 | NA | TRBV6-6 | CATQGQGRIGQPQHF | TGTGCCACCCAGGGACAGGGAAGGATCGGTCAGCCCCAGCATTTT
NA | TRBJ1-1 | NA | TRBV5-6 | CASSPWWYGGAMGNTEAFF | TGTGCCAGCAGCCCTTGGTGGTATGGCGGGGCAATGGGAAACACTGAAGCTTTCTTT
NA | TRBJ1-1 | NA | TRBV5-5 | CASSRGSYGNTEAFF | TGTGCCAGCAGCCGAGGAAGCTACGGGAACACTGAAGCTTTCTTT
NA | TRBJ1-1 | NA | TRBV7-9 | CASRPGQREEAFF | TGTGCCAGCAGACCCGGACAGAGAGAGGAAGCTTTCTTT
NA | TRBJ2-5 | NA | TRBV2 | CASRKEGLLGTQYF | TGTGCCAGCAGGAAGGAGGGTCTACTGGGGACCCAGTACTTC
TRBD1 | TRBJ1-6 | NA | TRBV28 | CASSARQGIFNSPLHF | TGTGCCAGCAGTGCCAGACAGGGGATTTTTAATTCACCCCTCCACTTT
NA | TRBJ1-5 | once | TRBV18 | CASSPPEGSNQPQHF | TGTGCCAGCTCACCACCGGAGGGAAGCAATCAGCCCCAGCATTTT
NA | TRBJ1-1 | NA | TRBV13 | CASSPTTGPSAFF | TGTGCCAGCAGCCCGACGACAGGTCCCTCGGCTTTCTTT
NA | TRBJ2-2 | NA | TRBV9 | CASSVALGGRANTGELFF | TGTGCCAGCAGCGTAGCTTTGGGGGGTAGGGCGAACACCGGGGAGCTGTTTTTT
TRBD1 | TRBJ2-1 | once | TRBV2 | CASRDGDSYIYNEQFF | TGTGCCAGCAGGGACGGGGACAGTTACATTTACAATGAGCAGTTCTTC
TRBD1 | TRBJ1-1 | NA | TRBV15 | CATSRLPGQGNTEAFF | TGTGCCACCAGCAGATTACCGGGACAGGGGAACACTGAAGCTTTCTTT
NA | TRBJ1-1 | NA | TRBV11-3 | CASSLVGWTVDEAFF | TGTGCCAGCAGCTTAGTAGGGTGGACAGTGGATGAAGCTTTCTTT
NA | TRBJ1-2 | NA | TRBV28 | CASRDSGPNYGYTF | TGTGCCAGCCGGGATAGTGGTCCTAACTATGGCTACACCTTC